This T cell receptor (beta chain) was captured in a study of blood T cells in healthy people across ages. For the second PCR, which ran for about 7 to 11 cycles, a sample-barcoded 5' primer and a J-beta primer mix were used. TCRdb analysed the 5' RACE reads with MiXCR anew, one entry per CDR3 protein. The table lists roughly 700,000 distinct CDR3 sequences, around 25% of them singletons. The sample holds a few counts of this clonotype. Germline V lookup: CDR1 MDHEN, CDR2 SYDVKM. V was pared by 3 bases and J by 6 bases, with 15 bases between. CDR3 size: 14 residues. These records were also assigned to another study, of T cells of mothers and their children.

This clonotype was obtained from a boy aged 10-17 years in good health. Sample: blood. This sequence joins TRBV28 and TRBJ2-7; D unclear. CDR3 nucleotides: TGTGCCAGCAGTTTCAGGACGCCCCCCTCCGAGCAGTACTTC. It is translated as CASSFRTPPSEQYF.